The 22 T cell receptor beta chains below were found in one sample sequenced in a study of spatial heterogeneity in lung cancer. Via MiXCR, TCRdb re-called the 5' RACE reads, giving one row per CDR3 protein. The table lists 30,000 to 40,000 distinct CDR3 sequences, around 3.1% of them singletons. Time point indicated: sample taken at primary tumor resection. This specimen was normal lung tissue next to the tumor, taken at surgery. These receptors were obtained from a male donor with early-stage non-small cell lung cancer.

This clonotype occurred many times. V gene TRBV6-6 combines with J gene TRBJ1-6, with 9 bases aligning to TRBD1. The germline gives CDR1 MNHNY, CDR2 SVGAGI (reference sequence). The CDR3 has 14 amino acids. V shed 5 bases and J 7 bases; nucleotides not matched to a gene: 3. The CDR3 sequence is CASSPTGGNSPLHF. Written as DNA, the CDR3 is TGTGCCAGCAGTCCCACAGGGGGCAATTCACCCCTCCACTTT.

This clonotype was seen many times. The gene calls are TRBV28 and TRBJ1-1; 9 bases align to TRBD1. This CDR3 region has 21 residues. The germline V gene encodes CDR1 MDHEN and CDR2 SYDVKM. V lost 3 bases to trimming and J lost 5 bases; unmatched junction nucleotides: 25. CDR3 sequence (DNA): TGTGCCAGCAGTTTTAAAGACTCAATTTGGGACAGGGAACCTCGGAGAACTGAAGCTTTCTTT. Protein: CASSFKDSIWDREPRRTEAFF.

At least ten counts were recorded for this clonotype. The rearrangement links TRBV29-1 to TRBJ1-4; D gene ambiguous. V lost 4 bases and J 3 bases, leaving 9 bases between the germline ends. From germline, CDR1 is SQVTM and CDR2 ANQGSEA. The CDR3 contains 13 residues. As DNA, the CDR3 is TGCAGCGTTGGTGGGTCTCCTAATGAAAAACTGTTTTTT. Encoded protein: CSVGGSPNEKLFF.

This clonotype has ten or more counts. The rearrangement uses TRBV7-9 and TRBJ1-2, with D tentatively TRBD1 (5 bases). Trimming took off 3 bases at V and 8 bases at J, with 10 bases between the two ends. Germline loops: CDR1 SEHNR, CDR2 FQNEAQ (reference sequence). The CDR3 contains 12 residues. The CDR3 sequence: CASSLGVTGYTF. CDR3 DNA: TGTGCCAGCAGCTTGGGGGTAACGGGCTACACCTTC.

This clonotype was observed at least ten times. V usage is TRBV7-8 and J usage is TRBJ2-2; no clear D. V was cut by 4 bases and J by 0 bases, with 12 bases left in between. Germline V gene lookup returns CDR1 SGHVS and CDR2 FQNEAQ. The CDR3 contains 16 residues. CDR3 DNA sequence: TGTGCCAGCAGCTACAACGGTGGGGCGAACACCGGGGAGCTGTTTTTT. This codes for CASSYNGGANTGELFF.

This clonotype was counted many times. V usage is TRBV29-1 and J usage is TRBJ2-2, with a weak D call TRBD1 (6 bases). Germline-derived CDR1 and CDR2 are SQVTM and ANQGSEA. The V end was cut by 4 bases, the J end by 6 bases, with 18 bases between. The CDR3 contains 15 residues. The CDR3 sequence is CSVVWGQSIAGELFF. The CDR3 nucleotides read TGCAGCGTTGTATGGGGGCAAAGTATTGCCGGGGAGCTGTTTTTT.

This clonotype was counted between two and nine times. The chain uses TRBV10-3 and TRBJ2-3, with 7 positions matching TRBD2. This CDR3 is 14 amino acids long. Germline CDR1 ENHRY, CDR2 SYGVKD. After removal of 3 bases from V and 7 bases from J, the junction contained 7 bases not matched to a gene. The CDR3 sequence is CAISDERGRNTQYF. Written as DNA, the CDR3 is TGTGCCATCAGTGACGAGCGGGGTAGAAATACGCAGTATTTT.

This clonotype occurred many times. The rearrangement links TRBV6-5 to TRBJ2-3; 8 bases are shared with TRBD2. Losses at the gene ends were 0 bases for V and 4 bases for J; bases not matched to a gene: 12. Germline CDR1 reads MNHEY; CDR2 reads SVGAGI. The CDR3 is made up of 18 amino acids. The CDR3 here is CASSYSGLAGPQPDTQYF. CDR3 DNA: TGTGCCAGCAGTTACTCTGGGCTAGCGGGCCCGCAGCCAGATACGCAGTATTTT.

This clonotype was found many times. The V and J genes are TRBV4-1 and TRBJ1-6; D not resolved. The CDR3 contains 15 residues. CDR1 and CDR2 from the germline V gene are MGHRA and YSYEKL. Trimming left V 1 base short and J 0 bases short, with 4 bases between. The CDR3 is CASSQGSSYNSPLHF. The CDR3 coding sequence is TGCGCCAGCAGCCAAGGAAGCTCCTATAATTCACCCCTCCACTTT.

There are many counts of this clonotype. The chain combines TRBV14 with TRBJ2-5; D gene uncertain. Looked up from germline, CDR1 is SGHDN and CDR2 is FVKESK. The CDR3 extends over 14 amino acids. V was shortened by 3 bases and J by 2 bases, with 10 bases between the two germline ends. The CDR3 reads CASSQRKLQETQYF. The CDR3, as DNA: TGTGCCAGCAGCCAGCGGAAGCTTCAAGAGACCCAGTACTTC.

There are many counts of this clonotype. The rearrangement links TRBV5-1 to TRBJ2-3; D remains ambiguous. Germline CDR1 is SGHRS and CDR2 is YFSETQ. This CDR3 contains 14 residues. The V end was cut by 0 bases, the J end by 6 bases, with 11 bases between. The CDR3 coding sequence is TGCGCCAGCAGCTTGGGGCAGCGAGCGGATACGCAGTATTTT. Translated, it gives CASSLGQRADTQYF.

This clonotype occurred many times. The CDR3 reads CASSETTGSLSNQPQHF. CDR3 DNA sequence: TGCGCCAGCAGTGAGACGACAGGGAGTCTGAGCAATCAGCCCCAGCATTTT. The chain combines TRBV10-2 with TRBJ1-5; TRBD1 aligns across 7 bases. The CDR3 is 17 amino acids. CDR1 is WSHSY, CDR2 SAAADI, per germline. V was clipped by 2 bases and J by 1 base; unmatched bases: 8.

This clonotype was found many times. The gene calls are TRBV5-1 and TRBJ2-1, with D perhaps TRBD1 (6 bases). Trimming took off 3 bases at V and 0 bases at J, with 7 bases between the two ends. The CDR3 length is 14 residues. CDR1 and CDR2 from the germline V gene are SGHRS and YFSETQ. The CDR3 coding sequence is TGCGCCAGCAGCTCACAGGGCTCCTACAATGAGCAGTTCTTC. Translation gives CASSSQGSYNEQFF. The whole variable domain, filled in from reference TRBV5-1 and TRBJ2-1, reads KAGVTQTPRYLIKTRGQQVTLSCSPISGHRSVSWYQQTPGQGLQFLFEYFSETQRNKGNFPGRFSGRQFSNSRSEMNVSTLELGDSALYLCASSSQGSYNEQFFGPGTRLTVL.

Ten or more counts support this clonotype. This chain connects TRBV13 to TRBJ2-1; possibly TRBD1 for D (6 bases). The CDR3 covers 14 residues. V lost 5 bases, J lost 0 bases, and 8 bases lay in between. Germline CDR1 PRHDT, CDR2 FYEKMQ (reference sequence). The CDR3: CASSRGGSYNEQFF. As DNA, the CDR3 is TGTGCCAGCAGCCGAGGGGGCTCCTACAATGAGCAGTTCTTC.

This clonotype was observed at least ten times. The chain carries TRBV28 and TRBJ2-7; TRBD1 agrees at 7 bases. Germline CDR1 MDHEN, CDR2 SYDVKM. Trimming cost V 5 bases and J 4 bases; bases outside gene matches: 14. The CDR3 has 16 residues. CDR3 DNA: TGTGCCAGCAGTCCGTGGGACAGTCGTCTCTTTTACGAGCAGTACTTC. Protein: CASSPWDSRLFYEQYF.

This clonotype has at least ten counts. This chain connects TRBV7-2 to TRBJ1-6, with TRBD1 identical over 10 bases. V was clipped by 1 base and J by 7 bases; unmatched bases: 4. Per germline, CDR1 SGHTA and CDR2 FQGNSA. The CDR3 totals 16 residues. CDR3: CASSLVPGQGNSPLHF. The CDR3 nucleotides are TGTGCCAGCAGCTTAGTACCGGGACAGGGGAATTCACCCCTCCACTTT.

This clonotype was counted many times. The gene calls are TRBV4-3 and TRBJ1-2; 9 bases agree with TRBD1. CDR3 length: 14 amino acids. Germline V gene sequence: CDR1 LGHNA, CDR2 YSLEER. The J segment lost 7 bases and the V segment lost 4 bases, leaving 7 bases of the junction unmatched. The CDR3 protein is CASSLDRGRGGYTF. The CDR3, as DNA: TGCGCCAGCAGCCTGGACAGGGGACGAGGTGGCTACACCTTC.

This chain connects TRBV6-2 or TRBV6-3 to TRBJ1-2; no definite D call. The CDR3 is made up of 14 amino acids. With 6 bases removed from V and 0 bases from J, the gap between germline ends came to 11 bases. Germline loops: CDR1 MNHEY, CDR2 SVGEGT. The CDR3 DNA reads as TGTGCCAGCAGCCTCGAGAGCCCTAACTATGGCTACACCTTC. Its protein is CASSLESPNYGYTF.

This clonotype occurred many times. V is TRBV20-1 and J is TRBJ1-4, with unresolved D. In germline, CDR1 is DFQATT, CDR2 SNEGSKA (reference sequence). The CDR3 sequence is 16 residues long. Trimming took off 5 bases at V and 8 bases at J, with 24 bases between the two ends. CDR3 DNA sequence: TGCAGTGCTCGTGAGGAGAATTCCGTTACCAGCGAAAAACTGTTTTTT. Encoded protein: CSAREENSVTSEKLFF.

This clonotype was recorded many times. The gene calls are TRBV7-2 and TRBJ2-1; the match to TRBD2 covers 11 bases. Germline V gene sequence: CDR1 SGHTA, CDR2 FQGNSA. The junction had 10 bases not matched to a gene; V was cut back by 6 bases and J by 6 bases. CDR3 length: 16 residues. The CDR3 sequence is CASSRSGTSGFNEQFF. The CDR3 DNA is TGTGCCAGCAGTAGATCCGGGACTAGCGGATTCAATGAGCAGTTCTTC.

This clonotype was seen at least ten times. V gene TRBV3-1 combines with J gene TRBJ2-5, with a weak D call TRBD2 (5 bases). The CDR3 totals 13 residues. Looked up from germline, CDR1 is LGHDT and CDR2 is YNNKEL (reference sequence). Between the trimmed V and J ends, which lost 4 bases and 9 bases, there was a span of 15 bases. The CDR3 sequence is CASSPSRNGAQYF. The CDR3 DNA sequence: TGTGCCAGCAGCCCTTCCCGCAACGGGGCCCAGTACTTC.

This clonotype was observed many times. The J gene is TRBJ1-1, the V gene TRBV29-1; D gene unclear. This CDR3 region has 12 residues. V shed 5 bases and J shed 7 bases, with 14 bases lying between them. Germline lookup yields CDR1 SQVTM and CDR2 ANQGSEA. The CDR3 DNA is TGCAGCGTTTCAGAGAACCGGCGTGAAGCTTTCTTT. This codes for CSVSENRREAFF.